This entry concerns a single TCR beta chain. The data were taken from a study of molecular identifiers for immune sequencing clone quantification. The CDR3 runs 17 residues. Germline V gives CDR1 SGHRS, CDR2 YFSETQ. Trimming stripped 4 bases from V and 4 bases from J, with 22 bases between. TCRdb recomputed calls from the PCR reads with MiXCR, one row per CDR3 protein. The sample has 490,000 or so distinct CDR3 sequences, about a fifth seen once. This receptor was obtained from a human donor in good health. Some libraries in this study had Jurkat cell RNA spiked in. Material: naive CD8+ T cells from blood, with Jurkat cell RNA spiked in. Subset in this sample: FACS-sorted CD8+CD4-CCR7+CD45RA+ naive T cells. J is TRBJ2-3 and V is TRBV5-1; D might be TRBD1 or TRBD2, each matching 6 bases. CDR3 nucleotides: TGCGCCAGCAGCCTGACCCCGGGGGCGCGTATCTCAGATACGCAGTATTTT. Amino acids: CASSLTPGARISDTQYF.